This T cell receptor (beta chain) originates from a study of blood T cell repertoires in COVID-19. Study summary: Both acute and convalescent COVID-19 samples were obtained from the United States, Italy and Spain. PBMCs, B-cell-depleted T cells, or T cells were the source of the cDNA or gDNA that made up the material.

V lost 2 bases, J lost 4 bases, and 9 bases stayed unmatched. This CDR3 contains 17 residues. Germline loops: CDR1 LNHDA, CDR2 SQIVND (reference sequence). Clones were read by immunoSEQ multiplex PCR, and TCRdb kept only the in-frame ones, dropping some. The repertoire holds roughly 220,000 clones, about four fifths seen once, with 1.3% in the top ten. The sequence derives from a woman aged 35 to 49 with acute COVID-19. The sequenced sample consisted of PBMCs or T cells enriched from blood (not recorded which). This chain connects TRBV19 to TRBJ2-7, with TRBD2 identical over 12 bases. The CDR3 coding sequence is TGTGCCAGTAGTATACGCTCGACTAGCGGGAGTACATACGAGCAGTACTTC. This encodes CASSIRSTSGSTYEQYF.